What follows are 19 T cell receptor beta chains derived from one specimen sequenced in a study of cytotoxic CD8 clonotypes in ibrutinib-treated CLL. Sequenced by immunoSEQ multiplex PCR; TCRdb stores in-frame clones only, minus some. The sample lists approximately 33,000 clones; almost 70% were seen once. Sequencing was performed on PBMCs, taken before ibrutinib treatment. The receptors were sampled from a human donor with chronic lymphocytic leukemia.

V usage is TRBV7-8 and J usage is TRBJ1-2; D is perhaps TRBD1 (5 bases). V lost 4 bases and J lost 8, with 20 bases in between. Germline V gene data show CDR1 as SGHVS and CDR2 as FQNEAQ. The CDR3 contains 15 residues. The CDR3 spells CASSSGIGAFIGYTF. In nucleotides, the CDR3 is TGTGCCAGCAGCTCGGGGATCGGGGCATTTATCGGCTACACCTTC. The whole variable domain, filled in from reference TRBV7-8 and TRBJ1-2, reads GAGVSQSPRYKVAKRGQDVALRCDPISGHVSLFWYQQALGQGPEFLTYFQNEAQLDKSGLPSDRFFAERPEGSVSTLKIQRTQQEDSAVYLCASSSGIGAFIGYTFGSGTRLTVV.

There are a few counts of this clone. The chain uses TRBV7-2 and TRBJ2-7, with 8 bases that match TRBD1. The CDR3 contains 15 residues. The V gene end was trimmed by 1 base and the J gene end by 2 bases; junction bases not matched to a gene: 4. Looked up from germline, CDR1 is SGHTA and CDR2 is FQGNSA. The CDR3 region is CASSLVGTGPYEQYF. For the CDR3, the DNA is TGTGCCAGCAGCTTAGTAGGGACAGGACCCTACGAGCAGTACTTC.

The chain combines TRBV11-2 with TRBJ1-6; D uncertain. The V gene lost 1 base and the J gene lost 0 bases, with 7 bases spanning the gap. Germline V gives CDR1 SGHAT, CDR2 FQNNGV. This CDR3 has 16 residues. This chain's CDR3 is CASSLASGSYNSPLHF. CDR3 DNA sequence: TGTGCCAGCAGCTTAGCAAGCGGCTCCTATAATTCACCCCTCCACTTT. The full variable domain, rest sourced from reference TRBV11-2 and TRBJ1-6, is EAGVAQSPRYKIIEKRQSVAFWCNPISGHATLYWYQQILGQGPKLLIQFQNNGVVDDSQLPKDRFSAERLKGVDSTLKIQPAKLEDSAVYLCASSLASGSYNSPLHFGNGTRLTVT.

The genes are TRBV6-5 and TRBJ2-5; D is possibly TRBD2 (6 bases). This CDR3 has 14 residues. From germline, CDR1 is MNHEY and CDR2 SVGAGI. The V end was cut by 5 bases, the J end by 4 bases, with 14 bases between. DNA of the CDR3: TGTGCCAGCAGTCAAGGGACTCCAGGAGAGACCCAGTACTTC. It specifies CASSQGTPGETQYF.

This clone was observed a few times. The CDR3 here is CASSAGNEQFF. The CDR3 DNA reads TGTGCCAGCAGCGCCGGCAATGAGCAGTTCTTC. The rearrangement links TRBV9 to TRBJ2-1; D is unresolved. Germline CDR1 is SGDLS and CDR2 is YYNGEE. V lost 3 bases and J 6 bases, leaving 4 bases between the germline ends. CDR3 length equals 11 residues. Drawing the rest from reference TRBV9 and TRBJ2-1, the complete variable domain is DSGVTQTPKHLITATGQRVTLRCSPRSGDLSVYWYQQSLDQGLQFLIQYYNGEERAKGNILERFSAQQFPDLHSELNLSSLELGDSALYFCASSAGNEQFFGPGTRLTVL.

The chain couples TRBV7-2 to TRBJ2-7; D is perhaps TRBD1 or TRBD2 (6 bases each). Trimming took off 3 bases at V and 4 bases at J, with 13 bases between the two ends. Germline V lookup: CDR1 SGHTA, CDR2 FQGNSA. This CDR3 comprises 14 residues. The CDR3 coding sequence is TGTGCCAGCAGCTTCAATGGGGGGCGGTACGAGCAGTACTTC. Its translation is CASSFNGGRYEQYF.

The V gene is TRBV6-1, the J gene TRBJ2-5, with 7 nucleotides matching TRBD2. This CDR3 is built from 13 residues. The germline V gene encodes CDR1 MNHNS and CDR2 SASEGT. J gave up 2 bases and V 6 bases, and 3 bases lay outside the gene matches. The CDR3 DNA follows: TGTGCCAGCAGGAGCGGGGTACAAGAGACCCAGTACTTC. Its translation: CASRSGVQETQYF.

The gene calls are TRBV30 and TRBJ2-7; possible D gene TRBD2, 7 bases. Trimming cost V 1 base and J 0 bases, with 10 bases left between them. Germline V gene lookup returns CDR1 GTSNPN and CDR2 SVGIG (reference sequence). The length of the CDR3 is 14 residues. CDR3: CAWSEGGSSYEQYF. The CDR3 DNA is TGTGCCTGGAGTGAGGGGGGGAGCTCCTACGAGCAGTACTTC.

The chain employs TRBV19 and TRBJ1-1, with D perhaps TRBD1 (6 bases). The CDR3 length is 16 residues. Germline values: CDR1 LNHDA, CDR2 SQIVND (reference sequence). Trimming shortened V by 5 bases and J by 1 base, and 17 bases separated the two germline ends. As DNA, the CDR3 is TGTGCCAGTAGTCCTATTGGGGCAGGGGAGAACACTGAAGCTTTCTTT. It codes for CASSPIGAGENTEAFF.

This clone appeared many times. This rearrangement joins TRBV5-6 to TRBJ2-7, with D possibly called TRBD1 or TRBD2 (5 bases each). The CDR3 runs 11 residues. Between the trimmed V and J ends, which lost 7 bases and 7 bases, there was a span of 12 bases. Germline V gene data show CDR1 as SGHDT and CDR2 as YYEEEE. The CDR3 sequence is CASSLREEQYF. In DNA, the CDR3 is TGTGCCAGCTCCCTCAGGGAGGAGCAGTACTTC.

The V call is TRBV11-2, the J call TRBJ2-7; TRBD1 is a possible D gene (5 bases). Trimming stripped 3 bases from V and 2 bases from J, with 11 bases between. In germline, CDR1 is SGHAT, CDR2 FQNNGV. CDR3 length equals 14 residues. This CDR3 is CASSFQGPTYEQYF. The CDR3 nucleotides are TGTGCCAGCAGCTTCCAGGGTCCCACCTACGAGCAGTACTTC.

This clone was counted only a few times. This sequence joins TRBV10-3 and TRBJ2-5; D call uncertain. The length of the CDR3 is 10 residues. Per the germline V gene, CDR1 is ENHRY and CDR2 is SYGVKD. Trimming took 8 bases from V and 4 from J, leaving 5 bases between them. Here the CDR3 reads CAIGRETQYF. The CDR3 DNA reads TGTGCCATCGGTCGAGAGACCCAGTACTTC.

The CDR3 sequence: CASNSFAAYEQYF. The CDR3 DNA sequence: TGTGCCAGCAACTCTTTTGCCGCCTACGAGCAGTACTTC. The chain couples TRBV2 to TRBJ2-7; D is unresolved. Trimming left V 7 bases short and J 2 bases short, with 12 bases between. CDR3 size: 13 residues. Germline CDR1 is SNHLY and CDR2 is FYNNEI. Full variable domain (rest looked up from reference TRBV2 and TRBJ2-7): EPEVTQTPSHQVTQMGQEVILRCVPISNHLYFYWYRQILGQKVEFLVSFYNNEISEKSEIFDDQFSVERPDGSNFTLKIRSTKLEDSAMYFCASNSFAAYEQYFGPGTRLTVT.

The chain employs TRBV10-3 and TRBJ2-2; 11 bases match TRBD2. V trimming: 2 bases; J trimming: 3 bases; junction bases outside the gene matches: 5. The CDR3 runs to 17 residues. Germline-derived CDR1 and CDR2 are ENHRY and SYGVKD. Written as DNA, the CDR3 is TGTGCCATCAGTGAGCCCACTAGCGGGGGTGACACCGGGGAGCTGTTTTTT. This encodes CAISEPTSGGDTGELFF.

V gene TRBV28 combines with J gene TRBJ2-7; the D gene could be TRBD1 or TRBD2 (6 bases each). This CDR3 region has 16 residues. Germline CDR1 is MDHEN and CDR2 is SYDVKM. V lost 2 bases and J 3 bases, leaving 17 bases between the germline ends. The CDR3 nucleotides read TGTGCCAGCAGTTTAATTGGGGGCGGAGGGGACTACGAGCAGTACTTC. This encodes CASSLIGGGGDYEQYF.

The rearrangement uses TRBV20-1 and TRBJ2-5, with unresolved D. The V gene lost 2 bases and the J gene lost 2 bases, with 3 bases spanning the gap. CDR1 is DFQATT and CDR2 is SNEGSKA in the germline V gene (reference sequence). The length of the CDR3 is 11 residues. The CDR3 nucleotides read TGCAGTGCTAGACAACAAGAGACCCAGTACTTC. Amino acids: CSARQQETQYF.

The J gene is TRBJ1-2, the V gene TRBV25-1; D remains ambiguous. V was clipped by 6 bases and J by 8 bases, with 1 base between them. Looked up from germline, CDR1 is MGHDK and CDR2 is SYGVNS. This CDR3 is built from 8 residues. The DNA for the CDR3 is TGTGCCAGCAGAGGCTACACCTTC. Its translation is CASRGYTF.

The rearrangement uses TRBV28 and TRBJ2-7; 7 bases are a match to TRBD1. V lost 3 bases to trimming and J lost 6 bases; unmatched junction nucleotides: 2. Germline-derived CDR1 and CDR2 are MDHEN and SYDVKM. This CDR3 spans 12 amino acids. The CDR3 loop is CASSLSGGEQYF. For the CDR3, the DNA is TGTGCCAGCAGTTTGTCAGGGGGCGAGCAGTACTTC.

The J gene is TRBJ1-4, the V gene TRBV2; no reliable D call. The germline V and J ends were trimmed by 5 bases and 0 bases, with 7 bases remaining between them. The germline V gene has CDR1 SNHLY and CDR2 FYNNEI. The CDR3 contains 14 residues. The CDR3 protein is CASSWKATNEKLFF. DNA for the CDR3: TGTGCCAGCAGTTGGAAAGCAACTAATGAAAAACTGTTTTTT.